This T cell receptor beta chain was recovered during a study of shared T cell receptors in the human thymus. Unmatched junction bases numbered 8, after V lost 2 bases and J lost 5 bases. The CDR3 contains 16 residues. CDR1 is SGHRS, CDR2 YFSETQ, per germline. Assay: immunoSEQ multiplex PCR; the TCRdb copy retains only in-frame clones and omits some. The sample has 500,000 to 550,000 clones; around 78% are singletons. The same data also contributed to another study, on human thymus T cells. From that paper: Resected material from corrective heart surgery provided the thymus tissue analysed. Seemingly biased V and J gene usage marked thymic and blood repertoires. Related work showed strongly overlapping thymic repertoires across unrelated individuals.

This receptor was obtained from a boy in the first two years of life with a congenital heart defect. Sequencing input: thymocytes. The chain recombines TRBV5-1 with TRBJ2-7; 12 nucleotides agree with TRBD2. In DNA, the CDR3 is TGCGCCAGCAGCTTCGTAGGGACTAGCGGGTTGAACGAGCAGTACTTC. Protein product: CASSFVGTSGLNEQYF.